The clone carrying this T cell receptor (beta chain) showed up just a few times. Its antigen is undetermined. This sample is part of a study of T-cell memory formation after mild COVID-19. Whole-study results and caveats: CD4/CD8 balance characterized clones contracting day 15 to 85, and CD4+ skew characterized later expanders.

TCRdb passed the 5' RACE reads through MiXCR, listing each CDR3 protein once. The sample lists tens of thousands of distinct CDR3 sequences, 25% occurring once. The source of this sequence is a man younger than 30 who had mild COVID-19 (a few samples of this study predate the infection). Cell type and time point are not known. Input material: PBMCs or a T cell subset sorted from them (not recorded which).

CDR3 sequence reads: CASSDRPGTDEQYV. CDR3 coding DNA: TGTGCCAGCAGTGACAGGCCAGGGACCGACGAGCAGTACGTC. The chain employs TRBV2 and TRBJ2-7; D is possibly TRBD1 or TRBD2 (5 bases each). Deletions cut 3 bases from V and 5 bases from J, with 14 bases between. In germline, CDR1 is SNHLY, CDR2 FYNNEI. The CDR3 extends over 14 amino acids.